A selection of T cell receptor beta chains follows, all from one sample in a study of identical twins. From the 5' RACE reads, TCRdb called clonotypes with MiXCR, one entry per CDR3 protein. The profile shows fewer than 650,000 distinct CDR3 sequences, just over 7% of them singletons. These sequences were also reported in another study, on yellow fever vaccine responses in identical twins.

The sample taken for sequencing was PBMCs. The receptors were sampled from a woman under 30 in good health. CDR3s include the opening cysteine and the closing phenylalanine or tryptophan. A D gene is named only where the DNA matches it firmly. A clone size is listed for some rows: how often the clone was seen (once, few, many), or a class if it is expanded.

J gene: TRBJ1-3
V gene: TRBV10-2
clone size: NA
D gene: NA
CDR3 DNA: TGCGCCAGCAGTATAGCGGCCTCAGATGGAAACACCATATATTTT
CDR3 protein: CASSIAASDGNTIYF

J gene: TRBJ2-7
V gene: TRBV20-1
clone size: few
D gene: TRBD1
CDR3 DNA: TGCAGTGCTAAGGGGGCCCACGAGCAGTACTTC
CDR3 protein: CSAKGAHEQYF

J gene: TRBJ1-1
V gene: TRBV5-6
clone size: NA
D gene: NA
CDR3 DNA: TGTGCCAGCAGCTTAGGGTCTACCATGAACACTGAAGCTTTCTTT
CDR3 protein: CASSLGSTMNTEAFF

J gene: TRBJ2-5
V gene: TRBV20-1
clone size: many
D gene: TRBD1
CDR3 DNA: TGCAGTGCTAGAGGTTCAGGGGGCCTGGAGACCCAGTACTTC
CDR3 protein: CSARGSGGLETQYF

J gene: TRBJ2-5
V gene: TRBV5-1
clone size: NA
D gene: TRBD2
CDR3 DNA: TGCGCCAGCACCCGACTAGCGGGGGGTTACCAAGAGACCCAGTACTTC
CDR3 protein: CASTRLAGGYQETQYF

J gene: TRBJ2-1
V gene: TRBV29-1
clone size: NA
D gene: TRBD2
CDR3 DNA: TGCAGCGTTGCCACGAGCGGGAGAGACAATGAGCAGTTCTTC
CDR3 protein: CSVATSGRDNEQFF

J gene: TRBJ2-3
V gene: TRBV2
clone size: NA
D gene: TRBD2
CDR3 DNA: TGTGCCAGCAGTTCGCTCGGGACTAGCGGGAGTGCAGATACGCAGTATTTT
CDR3 protein: CASSSLGTSGSADTQYF

J gene: TRBJ2-5
V gene: TRBV5-6
clone size: NA
D gene: NA
CDR3 DNA: TGTGCCAGCACCCGGACTGTGGGGGAGTGGGAAGAGACCCAGTACTTC
CDR3 protein: CASTRTVGEWEETQYF

J gene: TRBJ1-2
V gene: TRBV11-2
clone size: many
D gene: TRBD1
CDR3 DNA: TGTGCCAGCAGCTTAGACAGGGGGGCTAACTATGGCTACACCTTC
CDR3 protein: CASSLDRGANYGYTF

J gene: TRBJ1-1
V gene: TRBV6-6
clone size: few
D gene: TRBD1
CDR3 DNA: TGTGCCAGCAGGGACAGGTTGGGCACTGAAGCTTTCTTT
CDR3 protein: CASRDRLGTEAFF

J gene: TRBJ2-7
V gene: TRBV6-9
clone size: many
D gene: TRBD2
CDR3 DNA: TGTGCCAGCAGTTATTTGCCCGGCAGGGGCCCGGGACTAGCGGGAGCATTAAGTATGTACGAGCAGTACTTC
CDR3 protein: CASSYLPGRGPGLAGALSMYEQYF

J gene: TRBJ2-3
V gene: TRBV10-3
clone size: NA
D gene: NA
CDR3 DNA: TGTGCCATCAGTGAGCAGGTTTACGGAGATACGCAGTATTTT
CDR3 protein: CAISEQVYGDTQYF

J gene: TRBJ2-1
V gene: TRBV6-1
clone size: many
D gene: TRBD2
CDR3 DNA: TGTGCCAGCAGCCGTGGGACTAGCGGCTACAATGAGCAGTTCTTC
CDR3 protein: CASSRGTSGYNEQFF

J gene: TRBJ2-7
V gene: TRBV5-1
clone size: many
D gene: NA
CDR3 DNA: TGCGCCAGCAGCCCGGTGGGGACCCACGAGCAGTACTTC
CDR3 protein: CASSPVGTHEQYF

J gene: TRBJ2-1
V gene: TRBV10-3
clone size: NA
D gene: NA
CDR3 DNA: TGTGCCATCAGTGAGTCAGTGCTAGGGGGCTCCTACAATGAGCAGTTCTTC
CDR3 protein: CAISESVLGGSYNEQFF

J gene: TRBJ2-5
V gene: TRBV29-1
clone size: many
D gene: NA
CDR3 DNA: TGCAGCGTTGAGATTGGAGAGACCCAGTACTTC
CDR3 protein: CSVEIGETQYF

J gene: TRBJ1-6
V gene: TRBV11-2
clone size: NA
D gene: TRBD1
CDR3 DNA: TGTGCCAGCAGCTATAGGGGACAGCTCTATAATTCACCCCTCCACTTT
CDR3 protein: CASSYRGQLYNSPLHF

J gene: TRBJ1-1
V gene: TRBV29-1
clone size: many
D gene: NA
CDR3 DNA: TGCAGCGTCCTACAGGGTACGATTGAAGCTTTCTTT
CDR3 protein: CSVLQGTIEAFF

J gene: TRBJ1-1
V gene: TRBV29-1
clone size: NA
D gene: NA
CDR3 DNA: TGCAGCCTTGATGGGGGGAGGAACACTGAAGCTTTCTTT
CDR3 protein: CSLDGGRNTEAFF

J gene: TRBJ2-1
V gene: TRBV29-1
clone size: NA
D gene: NA
CDR3 DNA: TGCAGCGTTGCCAAGACGTACCAACCCTCCCCCAGTGAGCAGTTCTTC
CDR3 protein: CSVAKTYQPSPSEQFF

J gene: TRBJ2-1
V gene: TRBV2
clone size: NA
D gene: TRBD2
CDR3 DNA: TGTGCCAGCAGTGAAGCGGGAGGGACTTACAATGAGCAGTTCTTC
CDR3 protein: CASSEAGGTYNEQFF

J gene: TRBJ2-1
V gene: TRBV10-3
clone size: many
D gene: NA
CDR3 DNA: TGTGCCATCAGTGATACTTCCAATGAGCAGTTCTTC
CDR3 protein: CAISDTSNEQFF

J gene: TRBJ2-5
V gene: TRBV6-5
clone size: few
D gene: TRBD2
CDR3 DNA: TGTGCCAGCAGTTTTTCTAGCGGGGGGCACCAAGAGACCCAGTACTTC
CDR3 protein: CASSFSSGGHQETQYF

J gene: TRBJ2-7
V gene: TRBV3-1
clone size: many
D gene: TRBD2
CDR3 DNA: TGTGCCAGCAGCCAAGAACTAGCGGGAGAAGACGAGCAGTACTTC
CDR3 protein: CASSQELAGEDEQYF

J gene: TRBJ2-7
V gene: TRBV6-1
clone size: NA
D gene: TRBD1
CDR3 DNA: TGTGCCAGCAGTCGGACAGGGGATGGGTACGAGCAGTACTTC
CDR3 protein: CASSRTGDGYEQYF

J gene: TRBJ1-5
V gene: TRBV12-3/TRBV12-4
clone size: many
D gene: NA
CDR3 DNA: TGTGCCAGCAGCCCCGACAGATTGAATCAGCCCCAGCATTTT
CDR3 protein: CASSPDRLNQPQHF